Listed below are T cell receptor beta chains from one sample, sequenced in a study of PD-1 blockade in classical Hodgkin lymphoma. Profiling relied on immunoSEQ multiplex PCR, and the TCRdb table lists in-frame clones only, not all of them. The table has roughly 42,000 clones, more than 70% seen once. The specimen was peripheral blood mononuclear cells (PBMCs), collected at baseline. These TCRs come from a human donor with classical Hodgkin lymphoma. CDR3s include the opening cysteine and the closing phenylalanine or tryptophan. The order of the fields is clone size, V gene, J gene, D gene, CDR3 DNA, CDR3 protein. D genes are given only for firm matches. Expanded clones are given a class, and other clones once, few, many or no size at all.

NA	TRBV30	TRBJ1-2	TRBD1	TGTGCCTGGACCTCCGGGACAGGGGGAGGCTACACCTTC	CAWTSGTGGGYTF
NA	TRBV7-2	TRBJ1-1	TRBD1	TGTGCCAGCAGCTTCCGGGACAGTATGACTGAAGCTTTCTTT	CASSFRDSMTEAFF
NA	TRBV7-2	TRBJ1-2	TRBD1	TGTGCCAGCAGCCCCAGGACAGGGCATGGCTACACCTTC	CASSPRTGHGYTF
NA	TRBV14	TRBJ2-7	TRBD2	TGTGCCAGCAGCCAAGATGCCAGCGGGATGTACGAGCAGTACTTC	CASSQDASGMYEQYF
NA	TRBV6-5	TRBJ2-2	NA	TGTGCCAGCAGTTACGCCCGGGTTTACACCGGGGAGCTGTTTTTT	CASSYARVYTGELFF
NA	TRBV7-2	TRBJ1-4	NA	TGTGCCAGCAGCTTACAGGGGCTGTATGAAAAACTGTTTTTT	CASSLQGLYEKLFF
NA	TRBV7-9	TRBJ1-4	NA	TGTGCCAGCAGCCCCGGTGGGAGCGGTGAAAAACTGTTTTTT	CASSPGGSGEKLFF
few	TRBV28	TRBJ2-7	TRBD1	TGTGCCAGCAGCCCCGGGACAGGGAAGGACGAGCAGTACTTC	CASSPGTGKDEQYF
NA	TRBV5-1	TRBJ2-5	NA	TGCGCCAGCAGCTTGAGCGCAGGGCGGGAGACCCAGTACTTC	CASSLSAGRETQYF
NA	TRBV6-1	TRBJ1-1	TRBD1	TGTGCCAGCAGTGAATTTGGGCCAGGGGGCAAGAACACTGAAGCTTTCTTT	CASSEFGPGGKNTEAFF
NA	TRBV7-3	TRBJ2-7	NA	TGTGCCAGCAGCCGAACCCCGGGAGATCCCGAGCAGTACTTC	CASSRTPGDPEQYF
NA	TRBV6-1	TRBJ1-5	NA	TGTGCCAGTCGGATTAATACAGGGCGCAATCAGCCCCAGCATTTT	CASRINTGRNQPQHF
NA	TRBV6-6	TRBJ2-7	TRBD1	TGTGCCAGCAGTTCAATTCCGGGACAGGGGGACTACGAGCAGTACTTC	CASSSIPGQGDYEQYF
few	TRBV6-5	TRBJ2-4	NA	TGTGCCAGCAGTTACGCCAGTGGGAACATTCAGTACTTC	CASSYASGNIQYF